These 8 T cell receptor beta chains came from one sample sequenced in a study of identical twins. Via MiXCR, TCRdb re-called the 5' RACE reads, giving one row per CDR3 protein. The sample contains about 240,000 distinct CDR3 sequences, approximately 11% of which appear only once. These data also formed part of another study, on yellow fever vaccine responses in identical twins.

Sample: memory (CD45RO+) T cells sorted from blood. Every receptor here comes from a woman aged 18-29 years in good health.

CDR3 loop: CSAPWGFGETQYF. CDR3 in DNA: TGCAGTGCCCCGTGGGGGTTCGGAGAGACCCAGTACTTC. The gene calls are TRBV20-1 and TRBJ2-5; D tentatively reads TRBD1 or TRBD2 (5 bases each). Germline loops: CDR1 DFQATT, CDR2 SNEGSKA (reference sequence). This CDR3 region has 13 residues. The V end lost 6 bases, the J end lost 4 bases, and 15 bases lay between the germline ends.

This clonotype was found a few times. The chain links TRBV6-1 to TRBJ2-1; D unresolved. CDR3 length: 16 residues. Deletions cut 6 bases from V and 2 bases from J, with 17 bases between. Germline V gives CDR1 MNHNS, CDR2 SASEGT. This chain's CDR3 is CASSAFGGPAYNEQFF. Written as DNA, the CDR3 is TGTGCCAGCAGCGCCTTCGGCGGCCCAGCCTACAATGAGCAGTTCTTC.

The chain recombines TRBV7-9 with TRBJ1-1; D is uncertain. V was clipped by 5 bases and J by 1 base, with 11 bases between them. Germline V gene lookup returns CDR1 SEHNR and CDR2 FQNEAQ (reference sequence). This CDR3 region has 14 residues. The CDR3, as DNA: TGTGCCAGCAGCACGGAGCTAACGAACACTGAAGCTTTCTTT. Translated: CASSTELTNTEAFF.

This clonotype has just a few counts. This rearrangement joins TRBV29-1 to TRBJ2-2; 10 nucleotides align to TRBD2. V lost 4 bases, J lost 8 bases, and 13 bases stayed unmatched. Germline V gene data show CDR1 as SQVTM and CDR2 as ANQGSEA. The CDR3 spans 16 residues. The CDR3 protein is CSVAVGLAGVTGELFF. The CDR3 region has the DNA TGCAGCGTTGCAGTAGGGCTAGCGGGAGTGACGGGGGAGCTGTTTTTT.

This clonotype was recorded many times. The gene calls are TRBV12-3 or TRBV12-4 and TRBJ1-5, with a possible D match to TRBD1 (6 bases). V lost 6 bases, J lost 2 bases, and 17 bases lay in between. This CDR3 is built from 16 residues. CDR3 amino acids: CASSIGGAGGNQPQHF. In DNA form, the CDR3 reads TGTGCCAGCAGCATAGGGGGGGCAGGAGGCAATCAGCCCCAGCATTTT.

This chain connects TRBV7-8 to TRBJ2-5; 7 nucleotides match TRBD1. The J segment lost 2 bases and the V segment lost 5 bases, leaving 8 bases of the junction unmatched. Per germline, CDR1 SGHVS and CDR2 FQNEAQ. There are 15 residues in the CDR3. The CDR3 here is CASSATGEIQETQYF. The CDR3 region has the DNA TGTGCCAGCAGCGCCACAGGGGAGATACAAGAGACCCAGTACTTC.

V is TRBV20-1 and J is TRBJ2-7, with 8 bases fitting TRBD2. This CDR3 has 13 amino acids. Germline trimming cut 3 bases from V and 6 bases from J; bases unmatched to any gene: 7. CDR1 and CDR2 from the germline V gene are DFQATT and SNEGSKA (reference sequence). The chain's CDR3 is CSASGRAAFEQYF. The CDR3 region has the DNA TGCAGTGCTAGCGGGAGGGCCGCTTTCGAGCAGTACTTC.

The genes are TRBV11-2 and TRBJ2-2; either TRBD1 or TRBD2 may supply D (5 bases each). Trimming stripped 2 bases from V and 4 bases from J, with 14 bases between. The CDR3 is made up of 16 amino acids. Germline assignment: CDR1 SGHAT and CDR2 FQNNGV. CDR3 protein: CASSLMRGLGTGELFF. As DNA, the CDR3 is TGTGCCAGCAGCTTAATGAGGGGCCTGGGCACCGGGGAGCTGTTTTTT.